A selection of T cell receptor beta chains follows, all from one sample in a study of blood T cell repertoires in COVID-19. Libraries were prepared by immunoSEQ multiplex PCR; TCRdb keeps only in-frame clonotypes and omits some of them. This sample yields roughly 80,000 clones, of which more than 70% are seen a single time; about 5% belongs to the top ten. The sequenced sample was peripheral blood. Receptor source: a man aged 60 to 75 with active or convalescent COVID-19. Each CDR3 is given with its conserved first and last residue. D genes are given only for firm matches. Only some rows state a clone size, as once, few, many or a class for expanded clones.

v_call: TRBV30
d_call: TRBD1
j_call: TRBJ1-4
clone_size: -
cdr3_aa: CAWSPSGGGGEKLFF
cdr3_nt: TGTGCCTGGAGTCCATCAGGGGGTGGCGGTGAAAAACTGTTTTTT

v_call: TRBV4-3
d_call: -
j_call: TRBJ1-4
clone_size: few
cdr3_aa: CASSQDTVVPNEKLFF
cdr3_nt: TGCGCCAGCAGCCAAGATACAGTTGTTCCGAATGAAAAACTGTTTTTT

v_call: TRBV7-6
d_call: TRBD2
j_call: TRBJ2-5
clone_size: once
cdr3_aa: CASSFGLAGETQYF
cdr3_nt: TGTGCCAGCAGCTTCGGACTAGCGGGGGAGACCCAGTACTTC

v_call: TRBV2
d_call: -
j_call: TRBJ1-3
clone_size: -
cdr3_aa: CASSESQGLSGNTIYF
cdr3_nt: TGTGCCAGCAGTGAATCCCAGGGGCTATCAGGAAACACCATATATTTT

v_call: TRBV6-5
d_call: TRBD2
j_call: TRBJ2-1
clone_size: -
cdr3_aa: CASSLAGGRHNEQFF
cdr3_nt: TGTGCCAGCTCCTTAGCGGGGGGGAGGCACAATGAGCAGTTCTTC

v_call: TRBV5-3
d_call: -
j_call: TRBJ1-6
clone_size: -
cdr3_aa: CARSPPDRGKGSPLHF
cdr3_nt: TGTGCCAGAAGCCCCCCGGACAGAGGCAAAGGTTCACCCCTCCACTTT

v_call: TRBV29-1
d_call: -
j_call: TRBJ2-7
clone_size: -
cdr3_aa: CSVESPHSYEQYF
cdr3_nt: TGCAGCGTTGAAAGCCCCCACTCCTACGAGCAGTACTTC

v_call: TRBV4-1
d_call: TRBD1
j_call: TRBJ1-2
clone_size: once
cdr3_aa: CASSQTGQGDNGYTF
cdr3_nt: TGCGCCAGCAGCCAGACAGGACAGGGAGACAATGGCTACACCTTC

v_call: TRBV27
d_call: TRBD1
j_call: TRBJ1-2
clone_size: -
cdr3_aa: CASRGTGGRVNYGYTF
cdr3_nt: TGTGCCAGCAGAGGGACAGGGGGCAGGGTGAACTATGGCTACACCTTC

v_call: TRBV3-1/TRBV3-2
d_call: -
j_call: TRBJ2-7
clone_size: few
cdr3_aa: CASSLDRSHEQYF
cdr3_nt: TGTGCCAGCAGCCTCGACAGGAGCCACGAGCAGTACTTC

v_call: TRBV25-1
d_call: -
j_call: TRBJ2-1
clone_size: -
cdr3_aa: CASSEFIADNEQFF
cdr3_nt: TGTGCCAGCAGTGAATTTATAGCTGACAATGAGCAGTTCTTC

v_call: TRBV4-3
d_call: -
j_call: TRBJ1-4
clone_size: many
cdr3_aa: CASSLTGGGEKLFF
cdr3_nt: TGCGCCAGCTCCTTAACCGGGGGTGGGGAAAAACTGTTTTTT

v_call: TRBV20-1
d_call: TRBD1
j_call: TRBJ1-1
clone_size: once
cdr3_aa: CSARDSVEAFF
cdr3_nt: TGCAGTGCTCGGGACAGCGTTGAAGCTTTCTTT

v_call: TRBV20-1
d_call: TRBD2
j_call: TRBJ2-5
clone_size: few
cdr3_aa: CSASPQRGDQETQYF
cdr3_nt: TGCAGTGCTAGTCCCCAGCGGGGGGACCAAGAGACCCAGTACTTC

v_call: TRBV6-6
d_call: -
j_call: TRBJ1-4
clone_size: -
cdr3_aa: CASSYQQGEKLFF
cdr3_nt: TGTGCCAGCAGTTACCAGCAGGGCGAAAAACTGTTTTTT

v_call: TRBV4-2
d_call: TRBD1
j_call: TRBJ1-2
clone_size: few
cdr3_aa: CASSQAGTEYGYTF
cdr3_nt: TGTGCCAGCAGCCAGGCCGGGACAGAGTATGGCTACACCTTC

v_call: TRBV4-3
d_call: -
j_call: TRBJ1-5
clone_size: -
cdr3_aa: CASSQAGGGQPQHF
cdr3_nt: TGCGCCAGCAGCCAAGCCGGGGGAGGTCAGCCCCAGCATTTT

v_call: TRBV5-6
d_call: -
j_call: TRBJ1-6
clone_size: -
cdr3_aa: CASSLGTYNSPLHF
cdr3_nt: TGTGCCAGCAGCTTGGGTACCTATAATTCACCCCTCCACTTT

v_call: TRBV4-1
d_call: TRBD2
j_call: TRBJ2-7
clone_size: few
cdr3_aa: CASSQPGLDSYEQYF
cdr3_nt: TGCGCCAGCAGCCAACCGGGACTAGACTCCTACGAGCAGTACTTC

v_call: TRBV5-1
d_call: -
j_call: TRBJ1-6
clone_size: -
cdr3_aa: CASSLDPGTKNSPLHF
cdr3_nt: TGCGCCAGCAGCTTGGATCCAGGAACAAAGAATTCACCCCTCCACTTT

v_call: TRBV19
d_call: -
j_call: TRBJ1-1
clone_size: -
cdr3_aa: CASSRVPGRNTEAFF
cdr3_nt: TGTGCCAGTAGTAGAGTCCCGGGGAGGAACACTGAAGCTTTCTTT

v_call: TRBV2
d_call: TRBD1
j_call: TRBJ2-1
clone_size: few
cdr3_aa: CASSTVRTGANEQFF
cdr3_nt: TGTGCCAGCAGTACAGTCAGGACAGGGGCAAATGAGCAGTTCTTC

v_call: TRBV3-1/TRBV3-2
d_call: -
j_call: TRBJ2-4
clone_size: -
cdr3_aa: CASSPVGEKNIQYF
cdr3_nt: TGTGCCAGCAGCCCGGTCGGGGAGAAAAACATTCAGTACTTC

v_call: TRBV28
d_call: TRBD1
j_call: TRBJ1-2
clone_size: once
cdr3_aa: CASSRDDRENYGYTF
cdr3_nt: TGTGCCAGCAGTCGGGATGACAGGGAAAACTATGGCTACACCTTC

v_call: TRBV7-2
d_call: TRBD2
j_call: TRBJ2-5
clone_size: -
cdr3_aa: CASSFPGLQETQYF
cdr3_nt: TGTGCCAGCAGCTTTCCGGGACTACAAGAGACCCAGTACTTC

v_call: TRBV11-2
d_call: -
j_call: TRBJ1-3
clone_size: -
cdr3_aa: CASSLASIRSPSGNTIYF
cdr3_nt: TGTGCCAGCAGCTTAGCATCGATAAGAAGCCCCTCTGGAAACACCATATATTTT

v_call: TRBV6-2/TRBV6-3
d_call: -
j_call: TRBJ1-2
clone_size: -
cdr3_aa: CASSYGAGAGYTF
cdr3_nt: TGTGCCAGCAGTTACGGAGCAGGGGCCGGCTACACCTTC

v_call: TRBV5-6
d_call: TRBD1
j_call: TRBJ1-3
clone_size: once
cdr3_aa: CASSADRVGNTIYF
cdr3_nt: TGTGCCAGCAGCGCGGACAGGGTCGGAAACACCATATATTTT

v_call: TRBV4-3
d_call: TRBD1
j_call: TRBJ1-5
clone_size: -
cdr3_aa: CASSLGTGDQPQHF
cdr3_nt: TGCGCCAGCAGCCTAGGGACAGGGGATCAGCCCCAGCATTTT

v_call: TRBV7-3
d_call: TRBD2
j_call: TRBJ2-7
clone_size: once
cdr3_aa: CASQYSASGGNEQYF
cdr3_nt: TGTGCCAGCCAGTATTCGGCTAGCGGGGGGAACGAGCAGTACTTC

v_call: TRBV6-2/TRBV6-3
d_call: TRBD1
j_call: TRBJ2-2
clone_size: once
cdr3_aa: CASSYSRTGRPGELFF
cdr3_nt: TGTGCCAGCAGTTACTCGCGGACAGGGAGGCCCGGGGAGCTGTTTTTT

v_call: TRBV9
d_call: TRBD2
j_call: TRBJ2-1
clone_size: -
cdr3_aa: CASSVAGDYYNEQFF
cdr3_nt: TGTGCCAGCAGCGTAGCTGGGGACTATTACAATGAGCAGTTCTTC

v_call: TRBV7-9
d_call: TRBD1
j_call: TRBJ1-4
clone_size: once
cdr3_aa: CASSPRTGEGEKLFF
cdr3_nt: TGTGCCAGCAGCCCACGGACAGGGGAGGGGGAAAAACTGTTTTTT

v_call: TRBV6-7
d_call: TRBD1
j_call: TRBJ1-5
clone_size: -
cdr3_aa: CASRVRGPGRQPQHF
cdr3_nt: TGTGCCAGCAGAGTTAGGGGGCCAGGGCGTCAGCCCCAGCATTTT

v_call: TRBV5-1
d_call: -
j_call: TRBJ1-1
clone_size: -
cdr3_aa: CASTGAAEAFF
cdr3_nt: TGCGCCAGCACAGGGGCGGCTGAAGCTTTCTTT

v_call: TRBV5-1
d_call: -
j_call: TRBJ2-1
clone_size: -
cdr3_aa: CASSLVTGTYNEQFF
cdr3_nt: TGCGCCAGCAGCTTGGTTACGGGGACCTACAATGAGCAGTTCTTC

v_call: TRBV18
d_call: -
j_call: TRBJ1-2
clone_size: few
cdr3_aa: CASSPSLGEVGYTF
cdr3_nt: TGTGCCAGCTCACCGAGTTTGGGGGAGGTTGGCTACACCTTC

v_call: TRBV19
d_call: -
j_call: TRBJ2-7
clone_size: -
cdr3_aa: CASSMSTGTPAYEQYF
cdr3_nt: TGTGCCAGTAGTATGAGCACCGGGACACCGGCCTACGAGCAGTACTTC

v_call: TRBV27
d_call: TRBD2
j_call: TRBJ2-7
clone_size: -
cdr3_aa: CASSLSSGGTYEQYF
cdr3_nt: TGTGCCAGCAGTTTAAGTTCGGGGGGAACCTACGAGCAGTACTTC

v_call: TRBV30
d_call: -
j_call: TRBJ1-2
clone_size: few
cdr3_aa: CAWSVKTEGRYGYTF
cdr3_nt: TGTGCCTGGAGTGTAAAGACCGAAGGGAGGTATGGCTACACCTTC

v_call: TRBV6-5
d_call: -
j_call: TRBJ2-1
clone_size: -
cdr3_aa: CASSSTVNEQFF
cdr3_nt: TGTGCCAGCAGCTCTACAGTCAATGAGCAGTTCTTC

v_call: TRBV7-9
d_call: TRBD2
j_call: TRBJ2-1
clone_size: -
cdr3_aa: CASSPVPWTRGGNEQFF
cdr3_nt: TGTGCCAGCAGCCCCGTGCCCTGGACTAGGGGCGGGAATGAGCAGTTCTTC

v_call: TRBV3-1/TRBV3-2
d_call: TRBD1
j_call: TRBJ1-2
clone_size: few
cdr3_aa: CASSYGQGVLSGYTF
cdr3_nt: TGTGCCAGCAGTTACGGACAGGGGGTCCTGTCCGGCTACACCTTC

v_call: TRBV2
d_call: -
j_call: TRBJ1-2
clone_size: -
cdr3_aa: CASSVLGDTYGYTF
cdr3_nt: TGTGCCAGCAGTGTGCTGGGAGATACCTATGGCTACACCTTC

v_call: TRBV6-5
d_call: -
j_call: TRBJ2-7
clone_size: -
cdr3_aa: CASSYAGTPVNGQYF
cdr3_nt: TGTGCCAGCAGTTACGCCGGGACACCGGTAAACGGGCAGTACTTC

v_call: TRBV12-3/TRBV12-4
d_call: -
j_call: TRBJ2-7
clone_size: -
cdr3_aa: CASSSRPAEQYF
cdr3_nt: TGTGCCAGCAGTTCGCGTCCCGCCGAGCAGTACTTC

v_call: TRBV7-9
d_call: -
j_call: TRBJ2-3
clone_size: -
cdr3_aa: CASSLIRDTDTQYF
cdr3_nt: TGTGCCAGCAGCTTAATCCGGGACACAGATACGCAGTATTTT

v_call: TRBV11-2
d_call: TRBD2
j_call: TRBJ2-3
clone_size: few
cdr3_aa: CASSHGAGEVDTQYF
cdr3_nt: TGTGCCAGCAGCCACGGGGCGGGGGAAGTTGATACGCAGTATTTT

v_call: TRBV6-4
d_call: -
j_call: TRBJ2-3
clone_size: -
cdr3_aa: CASSEQGTDTQYF
cdr3_nt: TGTGCCAGCAGTGAACAAGGCACAGATACGCAGTATTTT

v_call: TRBV11-2
d_call: -
j_call: TRBJ2-1
clone_size: -
cdr3_aa: CASKTRVYEQFF
cdr3_nt: TGTGCCAGCAAAACGAGGGTTTATGAGCAGTTCTTC